Listed here are 18 T cell receptor beta chains from one sample, sequenced in a study of technical replicates of blood from a few donors. Only in-frame clones appear in the TCRdb table, and some are missing; sequencing was by immunoSEQ multiplex PCR. The sample carries 45,000 to 60,000 clones, roughly 91% recorded once. The source material was PBMCs. These TCRs come from a human donor in good health. Some clones in this sample may be carry-over from other donors' samples.

V usage is TRBV6-5 and J usage is TRBJ1-1; no clear D. Germline values: CDR1 MNHEY, CDR2 SVGAGI. CDR3 length equals 14 residues. Trimming cost V 2 bases and J 0 bases, with 7 bases left between them. DNA of the CDR3: TGTGCCAGCAGTTACAACGAGATGAACACTGAAGCTTTCTTT. This gives the protein CASSYNEMNTEAFF.

The chain has TRBV28 and TRBJ2-4, with TRBD1 matching over 8 bases. Germline assignment: CDR1 MDHEN and CDR2 SYDVKM. This CDR3 comprises 17 residues. The V gene end was trimmed by 6 bases and the J gene end by 0 bases; junction bases not matched to a gene: 10. The CDR3: CASSRRDRSLAKNIQYF. The DNA for the CDR3 is TGTGCCAGCAGCCGACGGGACAGGAGCTTAGCCAAAAACATTCAGTACTTC. The whole variable domain, remainder taken from reference TRBV28 and TRBJ2-4, is DVKVTQSSRYLVKRTGEKVFLECVQDMDHENMFWYRQDPGLGLRLIYFSYDVKMKEKGDIPEGYSVSREKKERFSLILESASTNQTSMYLCASSRRDRSLAKNIQYFGAGTRLSVL.

The chain combines TRBV5-4 with TRBJ1-4; no definite D call. The CDR3 sequence is 14 residues long. V shed 4 bases and J shed 8 bases, with 15 bases lying between them. The germline CDR1 and CDR2 sequences are SGHNT and YYREEE (reference sequence). Here the CDR3 reads CASSAGLLGEKLFF. The CDR3 nucleotides are TGTGCCAGCAGCGCGGGATTACTGGGGGAAAAACTGTTTTTT.

The rearrangement links TRBV7-2 to TRBJ2-5; D remains unclear. Between the trimmed V and J ends, which lost 5 bases and 1 base, there was a span of 26 bases. This CDR3 is 19 amino acids long. Germline values: CDR1 SGHTA, CDR2 FQGNSA. The CDR3 is CASSPTEFSEDGVQETQYF. Written as DNA, the CDR3 is TGTGCCAGCAGCCCCACGGAGTTTTCCGAAGATGGTGTCCAAGAGACCCAGTACTTC.

The V and J genes are TRBV29-1 and TRBJ2-3; 10 bases map to TRBD2. The CDR3 spans 13 residues. V lost 5 bases and J lost 5; bases outside the gene matches: 4. CDR1 is SQVTM and CDR2 is ANQGSEA in the germline V gene. CDR3 sequence reads: CSVSGGARDTQYF. Written as DNA, the CDR3 is TGCAGCGTTAGCGGGGGGGCTCGAGATACGCAGTATTTT.

The rearrangement joins TRBV6-5 to TRBJ2-3; D perhaps matches TRBD2 (5 bases). Looked up from germline, CDR1 is MNHEY and CDR2 is SVGAGI. Trimming took off 6 bases at V and 0 bases at J, with 13 bases between the two ends. The CDR3 is 15 amino acids. CDR3 residues: CASRATRTSTDTQYF. The CDR3 region has the DNA TGTGCCAGCAGGGCTACTAGGACTAGCACAGATACGCAGTATTTT.

A few counts support this clone. The DNA of the CDR3 is TGTGCCAGCAGTTTATCTCCGGGACCTCTCGGGGGCGAGCAGTACTTC. This translates into CASSLSPGPLGGEQYF. The chain couples TRBV6-5 to TRBJ2-7, with D perhaps matching TRBD2 (6 bases). This CDR3 has 16 amino acids. The germline CDR1 and CDR2 sequences are MNHEY and SVGAGI. Between the trimmed V and J ends, which lost 4 bases and 6 bases, there was a span of 22 bases.

The chain joins TRBV2 to TRBJ2-7, with 10 positions matching TRBD2. V was pared by 6 bases and J by 4 bases, with 6 bases of the junction left unmatched. The CDR3 totals 14 residues. The germline CDR1 and CDR2 sequences are SNHLY and FYNNEI. CDR3 nucleotides: TGTGCCAGCAGAGAATCTAGCGGGAGTTACGAGCAGTACTTC. Its protein product is CASRESSGSYEQYF.

This clone is a singleton in its sample. This chain uses TRBV7-3 with TRBJ2-2; perhaps TRBD1 as D (5 bases). CDR3 size: 12 residues. The germline V gene encodes CDR1 SGHTA and CDR2 FQGTGA. V was clipped by 2 bases and J by 7 bases, with 5 bases between them. CDR3 in DNA: TGTGCCAGCAGCTTACAGGGCGGGGAGCTGTTTTTT. Translated, it gives CASSLQGGELFF. Variable domain in full (rest from reference TRBV7-3 and TRBJ2-2): GAGVSQTPSNKVTEKGKYVELRCDPISGHTALYWYRQSLGQGPEFLIYFQGTGAADDSGLPNDRFFAVRPEGSVSTLKIQRTERGDSAVYLCASSLQGGELFFGEGSRLTVL.

The gene calls are TRBV7-8 and TRBJ2-7; 11 bases map to TRBD2. V was pared by 0 bases and J by 2 bases, with 3 bases of the junction left unmatched. The CDR3 loop spans 16 amino acids. Germline assignment: CDR1 SGHVS and CDR2 FQNEAQ. The CDR3 DNA reads as TGTGCCAGCAGCTTAGCGTCTAGCGGGGGGACCTACGAGCAGTACTTC. Amino acid sequence: CASSLASSGGTYEQYF. The whole variable domain, remainder taken from reference TRBV7-8 and TRBJ2-7, is GAGVSQSPRYKVAKRGQDVALRCDPISGHVSLFWYQQALGQGPEFLTYFQNEAQLDKSGLPSDRFFAERPEGSVSTLKIQRTQQEDSAVYLCASSLASSGGTYEQYFGPGTRLTVT.

This rearrangement joins TRBV6-5 to TRBJ2-4; D remains unclear. The CDR3 is made up of 14 amino acids. Between the trimmed V and J ends, which lost 6 bases and 0 bases, there was a span of 9 bases. Looked up from germline, CDR1 is MNHEY and CDR2 is SVGAGI. The DNA of the CDR3 is TGTGCCAGCAGACCCAGAATAGCCAAAAACATTCAGTACTTC. This sequence encodes CASRPRIAKNIQYF.

The chain uses TRBV2 and TRBJ2-5, with 13 positions matching TRBD2. There are 15 residues in the CDR3. The ends lost 8 bases at V and 2 bases at J; junction bases unmatched: 5. Germline assignment: CDR1 SNHLY and CDR2 FYNNEI. The CDR3, as DNA: TGTGCCAGCCACCCGACTAGCGGGGGGCAAGAGACCCAGTACTTC. Protein sequence: CASHPTSGGQETQYF.

The chain joins TRBV5-4 to TRBJ2-5; 8 nucleotides line up with TRBD1. In germline, CDR1 is SGHNT, CDR2 YYREEE (reference sequence). The trim removed 5 bases at V and 5 bases at J, leaving 8 bases unmatched. CDR3 length: 14 residues. CDR3 nucleotides: TGTGCCAGCAGTCTTGACAGGGGTATGGAGACCCAGTACTTC. Protein sequence: CASSLDRGMETQYF.

This clone was seen once. The genes are TRBV18 and TRBJ1-4; maybe TRBD1 (5 bases). The V end was cut by 5 bases, the J end by 8 bases, with 12 bases between. The CDR3 has 13 residues. Germline V gene data show CDR1 as KGHSH and CDR2 as LQKENI. The CDR3 sequence: CASSAGLGEKLFF. The DNA of the CDR3 is TGTGCCAGCTCAGCAGGGTTGGGCGAAAAACTGTTTTTT.

This chain connects TRBV5-1 to TRBJ2-1; 10 nucleotides align to TRBD2. The junction had 9 bases not matched to a gene; V was cut back by 4 bases and J by 8 bases. CDR1 is SGHRS and CDR2 is YFSETQ in the germline V gene. The CDR3 length is 15 residues. CDR3 loop: CASSPGTSARYEQFF. Written as DNA, the CDR3 is TGCGCCAGCAGCCCCGGGACTAGCGCCAGGTATGAGCAGTTCTTC.

As for this clone: Other DNA sequences in the sample encode the same CDR3. The DNA of the CDR3 is TGTGCCAGCAGCCCGGACAGGGGTTCCTACGAGCAGTACTTC. Translation gives CASSPDRGSYEQYF. The V call is TRBV7-2, the J call TRBJ2-7; TRBD1 aligns across 9 bases. The germline gives CDR1 SGHTA, CDR2 FQGNSA. This CDR3 is 14 amino acids long. Trimming at V came to 5 bases and at J to 1 base, leaving 3 bases not matched to a gene.

The CDR3 reads CAISLAGDTNTGELFF. For the CDR3, the DNA is TGTGCCATCAGTCTAGCGGGAGACACGAACACCGGGGAGCTGTTTTTT. The V gene is TRBV10-3, the J gene TRBJ2-2, with TRBD2 matching 10 bases. The junction had 3 bases not matched to a gene; V was cut back by 5 bases and J by 0 bases. The CDR3 contains 16 residues. From germline, CDR1 is ENHRY and CDR2 SYGVKD.

The chain joins TRBV7-9 to TRBJ2-3; 7 bases align to TRBD1. Per the germline V gene, CDR1 is SEHNR and CDR2 is FQNEAQ (reference sequence). V lost 1 base to trimming and J lost 2 bases; unmatched junction nucleotides: 3. CDR3 length: 15 residues. DNA for the CDR3: TGTGCCAGCAGCTTAGGTGACAGGGTCACAGATACGCAGTATTTT. This codes for CASSLGDRVTDTQYF.